The 9 T cell receptor beta chains given below trace back to one sample, sequenced in a study of T-cell reconstitution after alpha-beta-depleted transplantation in children. Unique molecular identifiers tagged the TCRbeta library. TCRdb re-called the PCR reads through MiXCR, storing one row per CDR3 protein. The sample carries roughly 500,000 distinct CDR3 sequences, about 33% recorded once. The sequenced sample was PBMCs from the stem cell graft donor, obtained from the stem cell graft. These receptors were collected from a human donor who donated a stem cell graft to a child with aplastic anemia.

This clonotype has more than one count but fewer than ten. This rearrangement joins TRBV7-2 to TRBJ2-1; TRBD2 matches at 10 bases. This CDR3 has 14 residues. CDR1 and CDR2 (germline): SGHTA, FQGNSA. Trimming at V came to 4 bases and at J to 8 bases, leaving 5 bases not matched to a gene. CDR3 bases: TGTGCCAGCAGCTCTGGACTAGCGGTGGATGAGCAGTTCTTC. Translating gives CASSSGLAVDEQFF.

The V and J genes are TRBV12-3 or TRBV12-4 and TRBJ2-7; 9 bases agree with TRBD2. The CDR3 sequence is 15 residues long. The ends lost 3 bases at V and 2 bases at J; junction bases unmatched: 5. The CDR3 here is CASSLGTSRPYEQYV. CDR3 coding DNA: TGTGCCAGCAGTTTGGGGACTAGCCGACCCTACGAGCAGTACGTC.

The chain carries TRBV28 and TRBJ1-1; 7 positions agree with TRBD1. There are 15 residues in the CDR3. Unmatched junction bases numbered 9, after V lost 6 bases and J lost 2 bases. Germline CDR1 is MDHEN and CDR2 is SYDVKM. The chain's CDR3 is CASSAPDRPNTEAFF. DNA of the CDR3: TGTGCCAGCAGCGCCCCGGACAGGCCTAACACTGAAGCTTTCTTT.

This clonotype occurred a few times. J is TRBJ2-1 and V is TRBV20-1; 7 bases agree with TRBD2. CDR1 is DFQATT, CDR2 SNEGSKA, per germline (reference sequence). Losses at the gene ends were 3 bases for V and 5 bases for J; bases not matched to a gene: 4. The CDR3 spans 13 residues. The CDR3 region has the DNA TGCAGTGCTAGTGAGGCGGGAGACAATGAGCAGTTCTTC. Protein sequence: CSASEAGDNEQFF.

A few counts support this clonotype. The V and J genes are TRBV25-1 and TRBJ1-1; 9 nucleotides match TRBD1. J was trimmed by 5 bases and V by 6 bases; bases with no gene match: 4. This CDR3 has 13 residues. Germline CDR1 MGHDK, CDR2 SYGVNS. CDR3 amino acids: CASRQGAGTEAFF. The CDR3, as DNA: TGTGCCAGCAGACAGGGGGCGGGGACTGAAGCTTTCTTT.

This clonotype occurred a few times. The chain carries TRBV6-1 and TRBJ2-7; no reliable D call. Germline loops: CDR1 MNHNS, CDR2 SASEGT. V was cut by 6 bases and J by 5 bases, with 14 bases left in between. This CDR3 has 13 amino acids. In DNA, the CDR3 is TGTGCCAGCAGCCTTCCGGAGTCGGACGAGCAGTACTTC. Translation: CASSLPESDEQYF.

The CDR3 DNA sequence: TGTGCCAGCCTCGAACCTAGCGGGACCTACAATGAGCAGTTCTTC. Its translation is CASLEPSGTYNEQFF. The chain links TRBV6-2 or TRBV6-3 to TRBJ2-1, with TRBD2 matching 9 bases. The CDR3 has 15 amino acids. After removal of 8 bases from V and 2 bases from J, the junction contained 7 bases not matched to a gene. Germline assignment: CDR1 MNHEY and CDR2 SVGEGT.

The V and J genes are TRBV12-3 or TRBV12-4 and TRBJ1-1, with a tentative D call TRBD1 (5 bases). The CDR3 length is 13 residues. Trimming removed 8 bases at V and 3 bases at J, with 13 bases between. The CDR3 nucleotides read TGTGCCAGCGGGGAAGGGGCGCACACTGAAGCTTTCTTT. It specifies CASGEGAHTEAFF.

This clonotype has just a few counts. V usage is TRBV13 and J usage is TRBJ2-2, with D perhaps given as TRBD1 or TRBD2 (5 bases each). This CDR3 has 15 amino acids. Germline V gene lookup returns CDR1 PRHDT and CDR2 FYEKMQ (reference sequence). The V gene lost 7 bases and the J gene lost 3 bases, with 15 bases spanning the gap. This chain's CDR3 is CASTTEGPYTGELFF. For the CDR3, the DNA is TGTGCCAGCACCACAGAGGGGCCGTACACCGGGGAGCTGTTTTTT.